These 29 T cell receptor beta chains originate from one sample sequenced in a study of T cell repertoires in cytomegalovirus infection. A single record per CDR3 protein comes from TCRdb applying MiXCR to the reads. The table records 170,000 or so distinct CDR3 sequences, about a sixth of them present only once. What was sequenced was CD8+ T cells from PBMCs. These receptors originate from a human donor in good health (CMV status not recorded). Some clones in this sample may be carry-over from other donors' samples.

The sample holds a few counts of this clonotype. The CDR3 spells CASSPEVLSNSPLHF. The CDR3 nucleotides are TGTGCCAGCAGTCCGGAGGTGCTTAGTAATTCACCCCTCCACTTT. The genes are TRBV7-6 and TRBJ1-6; D not resolved. There are 15 residues in the CDR3. Germline V gene sequence: CDR1 SGHVS, CDR2 FNYEAQ. The V and J ends lost 6 bases and 6 bases respectively, with 15 bases between them.

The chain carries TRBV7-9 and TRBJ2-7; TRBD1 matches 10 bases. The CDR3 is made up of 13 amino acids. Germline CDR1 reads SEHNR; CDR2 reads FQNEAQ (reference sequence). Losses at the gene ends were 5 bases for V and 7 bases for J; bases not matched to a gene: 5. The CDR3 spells CASSTTGGGEQYF. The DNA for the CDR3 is TGTGCCAGCAGCACGACAGGGGGCGGTGAGCAGTACTTC. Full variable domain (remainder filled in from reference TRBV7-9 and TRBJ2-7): DTGVSQNPRHKITKRGQNVTFRCDPISEHNRLYWYRQTLGQGPEFLTYFQNEAQLEKSRLLSDRFSAERPKGSFSTLEIQRTEQGDSAMYLCASSTTGGGEQYFGPGTRLTVT.

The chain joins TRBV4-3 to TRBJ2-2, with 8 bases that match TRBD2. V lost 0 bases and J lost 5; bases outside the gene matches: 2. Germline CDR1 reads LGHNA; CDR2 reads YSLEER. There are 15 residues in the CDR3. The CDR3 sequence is CASSQDGGGTGELFF. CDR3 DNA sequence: TGCGCCAGCAGCCAAGACGGGGGGGGGACCGGGGAGCTGTTTTTT.

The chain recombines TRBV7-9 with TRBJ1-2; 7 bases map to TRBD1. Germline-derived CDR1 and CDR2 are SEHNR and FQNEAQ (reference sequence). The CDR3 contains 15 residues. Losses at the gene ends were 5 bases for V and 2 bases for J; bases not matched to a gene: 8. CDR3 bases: TGTGCCAGCAGCCCGACAGGGTATTCAAACTATGGCTACACCTTC. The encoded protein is CASSPTGYSNYGYTF.

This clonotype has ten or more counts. CDR3 protein: CASSLDNSGASYNEQFF. The CDR3 DNA reads as TGTGCCAGCAGCCTAGATAATAGCGGAGCCTCCTACAATGAGCAGTTCTTC. The genes are TRBV7-2 and TRBJ2-1, with a tentative D call TRBD2 (6 bases). Trimming removed 5 bases at V and 0 bases at J, with 17 bases between. CDR3 length equals 17 residues. Germline CDR1 SGHTA, CDR2 FQGNSA.

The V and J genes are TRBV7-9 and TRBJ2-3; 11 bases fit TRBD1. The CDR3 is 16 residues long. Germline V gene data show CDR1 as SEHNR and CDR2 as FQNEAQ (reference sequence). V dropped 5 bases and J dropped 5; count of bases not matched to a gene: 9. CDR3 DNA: TGTGCCAGCAGCCCGCGGACAGGGGGCATTGGAGATACGCAGTATTTT. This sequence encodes CASSPRTGGIGDTQYF.

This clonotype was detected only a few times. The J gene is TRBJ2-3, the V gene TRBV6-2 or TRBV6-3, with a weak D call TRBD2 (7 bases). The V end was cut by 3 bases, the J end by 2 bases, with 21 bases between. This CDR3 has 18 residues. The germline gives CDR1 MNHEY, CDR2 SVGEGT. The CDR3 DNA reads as TGTGCCAGCAGTTATCGACGAGGGGGGGAGGAGGACACAGATACGCAGTATTTT. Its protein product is CASSYRRGGEEDTDTQYF.

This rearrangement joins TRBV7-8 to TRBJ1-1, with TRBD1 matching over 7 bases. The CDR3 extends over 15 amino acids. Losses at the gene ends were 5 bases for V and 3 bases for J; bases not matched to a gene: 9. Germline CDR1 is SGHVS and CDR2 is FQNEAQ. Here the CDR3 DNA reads TGTGCCAGCAGCCCCTACCTAACAGGGGACACTGAAGCTTTCTTT. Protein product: CASSPYLTGDTEAFF.

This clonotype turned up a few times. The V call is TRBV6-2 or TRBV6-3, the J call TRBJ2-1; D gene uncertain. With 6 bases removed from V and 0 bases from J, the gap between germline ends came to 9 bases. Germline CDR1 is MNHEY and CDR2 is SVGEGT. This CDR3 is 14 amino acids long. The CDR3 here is CASREDGSYNEQFF. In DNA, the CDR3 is TGTGCCAGCAGAGAAGACGGCTCCTACAATGAGCAGTTCTTC.

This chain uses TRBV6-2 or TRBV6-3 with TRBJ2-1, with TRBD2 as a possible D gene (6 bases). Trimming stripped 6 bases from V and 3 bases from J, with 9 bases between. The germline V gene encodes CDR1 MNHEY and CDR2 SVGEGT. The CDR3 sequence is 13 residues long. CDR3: CASREGLYNEQFF. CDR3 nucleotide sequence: TGTGCCAGCAGGGAGGGTCTCTACAATGAGCAGTTCTTC.

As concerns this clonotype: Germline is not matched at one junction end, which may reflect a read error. This chain's CDR3 is CASSLWAGTQDTQYF. The CDR3 DNA reads TGTGCCAGCAGCTTATGGGCGGGGACGCAAGATACCCAGTACTTC. The chain joins TRBV7-2 to TRBJ2-5, with D possibly being TRBD2 (6 bases). The length of the CDR3 is 15 residues. Per germline, CDR1 SGHTA and CDR2 FQGNSA. Full variable domain (missing parts from reference TRBV7-2 and TRBJ2-5): GAGVSQSPSNKVTEKGKDVELRCDPISGHTALYWYRQSLGQGLEFLIYFQGNSAPDKSGLPSDRFSAERTGGSVSTLTIQRTQQEDSAVYLCASSLWAGTQDTQYFGPGTRLLVL.

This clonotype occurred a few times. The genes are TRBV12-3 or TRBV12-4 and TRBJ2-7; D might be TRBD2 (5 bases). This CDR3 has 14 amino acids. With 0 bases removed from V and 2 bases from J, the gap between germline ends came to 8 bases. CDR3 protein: CASSLASLAYEQYF. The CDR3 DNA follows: TGTGCCAGCAGTTTAGCCTCACTAGCCTACGAGCAGTACTTC.

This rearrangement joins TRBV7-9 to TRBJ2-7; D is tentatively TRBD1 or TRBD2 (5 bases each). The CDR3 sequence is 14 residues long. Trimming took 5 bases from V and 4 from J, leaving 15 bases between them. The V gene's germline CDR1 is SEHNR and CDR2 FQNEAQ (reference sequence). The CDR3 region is CASSKPGPPYEQYF. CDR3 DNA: TGTGCCAGCAGCAAACCGGGACCACCATACGAGCAGTACTTC. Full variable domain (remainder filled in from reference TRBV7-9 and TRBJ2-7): DTGVSQNPRHKITKRGQNVTFRCDPISEHNRLYWYRQTLGQGPEFLTYFQNEAQLEKSRLLSDRFSAERPKGSFSTLEIQRTEQGDSAMYLCASSKPGPPYEQYFGPGTRLTVT.

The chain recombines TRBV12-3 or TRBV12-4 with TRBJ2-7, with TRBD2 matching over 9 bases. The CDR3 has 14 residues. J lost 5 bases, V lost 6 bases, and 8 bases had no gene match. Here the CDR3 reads CASRLAGIPNEQYF. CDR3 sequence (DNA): TGTGCCAGCAGACTAGCGGGCATACCTAACGAGCAGTACTTC.

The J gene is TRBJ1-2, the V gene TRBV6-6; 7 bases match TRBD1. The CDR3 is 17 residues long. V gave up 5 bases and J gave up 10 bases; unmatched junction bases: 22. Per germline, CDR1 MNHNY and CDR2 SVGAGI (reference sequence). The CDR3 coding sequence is TGTGCCAGCAGTCACTACCAGGACAGGATCTATGGGGATGACTACACCTTC. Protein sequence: CASSHYQDRIYGDDYTF.

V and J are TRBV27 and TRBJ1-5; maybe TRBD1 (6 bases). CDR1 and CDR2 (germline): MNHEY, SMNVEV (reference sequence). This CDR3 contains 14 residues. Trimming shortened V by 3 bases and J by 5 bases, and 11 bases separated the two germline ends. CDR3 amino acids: CASSFRGGYQPQHF. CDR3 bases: TGTGCCAGCAGTTTCCGAGGGGGTTATCAGCCCCAGCATTTT.

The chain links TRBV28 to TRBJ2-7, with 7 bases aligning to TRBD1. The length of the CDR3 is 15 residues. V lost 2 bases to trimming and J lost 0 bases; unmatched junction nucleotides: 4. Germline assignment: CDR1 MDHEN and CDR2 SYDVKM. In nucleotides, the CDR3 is TGTGCCAGCAGTTTAGGGACAGAGAGCTCCTACGAGCAGTACTTC. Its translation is CASSLGTESSYEQYF.

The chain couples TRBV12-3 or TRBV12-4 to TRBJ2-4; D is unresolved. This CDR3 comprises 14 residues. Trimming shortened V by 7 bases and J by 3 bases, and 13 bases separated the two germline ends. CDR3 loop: CASTDRPYKNIQYF. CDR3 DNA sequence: TGTGCCAGCACTGACCGGCCATACAAAAACATTCAGTACTTC.

Here the CDR3 DNA reads TGTGCCACCAGGGTGAACACTGAAGCTTTCTTT. Translated, it gives CATRVNTEAFF. The J gene is TRBJ1-1, the V gene TRBV6-2 or TRBV6-3; a weak D match, TRBD1 (5 bases). The CDR3 has 11 amino acids. Germline assignment: CDR1 MNHEY and CDR2 SVGEGT. V was shortened by 10 bases and J by 0 bases, with 6 bases between the two germline ends.

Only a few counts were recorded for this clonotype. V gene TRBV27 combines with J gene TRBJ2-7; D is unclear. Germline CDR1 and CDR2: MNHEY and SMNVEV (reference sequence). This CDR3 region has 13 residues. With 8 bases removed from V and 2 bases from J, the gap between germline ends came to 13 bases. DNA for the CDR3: TGTGCCAGCTCCGGTGGGTACGCCTACGAGCAGTACTTC. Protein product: CASSGGYAYEQYF.

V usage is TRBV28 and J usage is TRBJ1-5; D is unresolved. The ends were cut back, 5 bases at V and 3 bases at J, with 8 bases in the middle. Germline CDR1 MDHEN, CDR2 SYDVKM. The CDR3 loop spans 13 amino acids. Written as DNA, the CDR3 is TGTGCCAGCAGTGGCACCTTCAATCAGCCCCAGCATTTT. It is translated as CASSGTFNQPQHF.

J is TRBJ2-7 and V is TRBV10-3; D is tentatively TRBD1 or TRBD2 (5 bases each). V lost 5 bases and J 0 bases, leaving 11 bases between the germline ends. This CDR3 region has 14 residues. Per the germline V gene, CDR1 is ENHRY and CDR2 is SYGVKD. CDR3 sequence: CAISRAGTSYEQYF. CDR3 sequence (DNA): TGTGCCATCAGTAGGGCAGGGACCTCCTACGAGCAGTACTTC.

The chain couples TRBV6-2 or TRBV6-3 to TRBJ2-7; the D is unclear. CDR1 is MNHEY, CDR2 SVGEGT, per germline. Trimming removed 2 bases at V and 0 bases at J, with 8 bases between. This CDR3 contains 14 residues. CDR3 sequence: CASSYGGNSYEQYF. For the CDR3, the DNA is TGTGCCAGCAGTTACGGTGGCAACTCCTACGAGCAGTACTTC.

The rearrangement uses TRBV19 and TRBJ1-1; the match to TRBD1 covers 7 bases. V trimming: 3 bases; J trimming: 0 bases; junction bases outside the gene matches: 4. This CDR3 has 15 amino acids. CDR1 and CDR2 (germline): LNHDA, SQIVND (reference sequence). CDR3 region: CASSIQGEVNTEAFF. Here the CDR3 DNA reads TGTGCCAGTAGTATTCAGGGGGAGGTGAACACTGAAGCTTTCTTT.

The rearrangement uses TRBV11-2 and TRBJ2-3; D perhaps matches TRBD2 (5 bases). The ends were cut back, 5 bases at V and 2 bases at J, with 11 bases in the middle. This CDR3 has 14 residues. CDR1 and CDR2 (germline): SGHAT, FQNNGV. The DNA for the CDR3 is TGTGCCAGCAGCCGCCGAGGGAACACAGATACGCAGTATTTT. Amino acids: CASSRRGNTDTQYF. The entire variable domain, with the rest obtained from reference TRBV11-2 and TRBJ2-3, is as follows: EAGVAQSPRYKIIEKRQSVAFWCNPISGHATLYWYQQILGQGPKLLIQFQNNGVVDDSQLPKDRFSAERLKGVDSTLKIQPAKLEDSAVYLCASSRRGNTDTQYFGPGTRLTVL.

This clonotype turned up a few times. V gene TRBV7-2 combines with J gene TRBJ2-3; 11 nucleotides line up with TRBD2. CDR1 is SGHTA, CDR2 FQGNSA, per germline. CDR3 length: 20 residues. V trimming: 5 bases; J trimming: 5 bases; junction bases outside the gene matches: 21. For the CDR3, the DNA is TGTGCCAGCAGCCCTACCCAAACTCCGGGACTAGCGGTGCCCCTAGATACGCAGTATTTT. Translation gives CASSPTQTPGLAVPLDTQYF. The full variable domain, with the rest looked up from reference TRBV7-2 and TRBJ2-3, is GAGVSQSPSNKVTEKGKDVELRCDPISGHTALYWYRQSLGQGLEFLIYFQGNSAPDKSGLPSDRFSAERTGGSVSTLTIQRTQQEDSAVYLCASSPTQTPGLAVPLDTQYFGPGTRLTVL.

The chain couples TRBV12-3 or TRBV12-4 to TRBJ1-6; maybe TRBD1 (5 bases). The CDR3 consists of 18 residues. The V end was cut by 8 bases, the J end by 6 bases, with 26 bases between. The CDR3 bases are TGTGCCAGCTCCGTGGGGCCCCCCTTCCAGGATATTAATTCACCCCTCCACTTT. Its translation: CASSVGPPFQDINSPLHF.

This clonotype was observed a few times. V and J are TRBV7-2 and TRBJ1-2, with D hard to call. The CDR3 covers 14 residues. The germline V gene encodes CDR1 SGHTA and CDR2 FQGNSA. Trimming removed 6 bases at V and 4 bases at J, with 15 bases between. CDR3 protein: CASSSGRPGYGYTF. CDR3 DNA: TGTGCCAGCAGTTCCGGGCGACCGGGCTATGGCTACACCTTC.

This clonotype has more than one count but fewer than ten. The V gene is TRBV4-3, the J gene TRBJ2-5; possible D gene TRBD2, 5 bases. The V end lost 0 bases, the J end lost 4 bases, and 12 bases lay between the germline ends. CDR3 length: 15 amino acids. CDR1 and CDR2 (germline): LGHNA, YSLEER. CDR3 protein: CASSQDGGLSETQYF. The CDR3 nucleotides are TGCGCCAGCAGCCAAGATGGAGGACTCTCAGAGACCCAGTACTTC.